These 9 T cell receptor beta chains were sequenced from one sample in a study of T cell responses to AZD1222 COVID-19 vaccine. Only in-frame clones appear in the TCRdb table, and some are missing; sequencing was by immunoSEQ multiplex PCR. The sample yields some 150,000 clones, 90% seen once. The specimen comprised peripheral blood, sampled on day 0 of AZD1222 vaccination. Receptor source: an adult in good health.

In its sample, this clone was seen once. This chain links TRBV25-1 with TRBJ1-1; D is unresolved. Germline lookup yields CDR1 MGHDK and CDR2 SYGVNS. The CDR3 totals 13 residues. V was cut by 3 bases and J by 0 bases, with 5 bases left in between. CDR3 nucleotides: TGTGCCAGCAGTGACGGTCTGAACACTGAAGCTTTCTTT. It is translated as CASSDGLNTEAFF. Combining the CDR3 with reference TRBV25-1 and TRBJ1-1 gives the whole variable domain EADIYQTPRYLVIGTGKKITLECSQTMGHDKMYWYQQDPGMELHLIHYSYGVNSTEKGDLSSESTVSRIRTEHFPLTLESARPSHTSQYLCASSDGLNTEAFFGQGTRLTVV.

About this clone: The sample has other DNA sequences that encode this CDR3 too. V usage is TRBV5-1 and J usage is TRBJ2-3; 8 positions agree with TRBD1. The germline V gene encodes CDR1 SGHRS and CDR2 YFSETQ. V shed 7 bases and J 0 bases; nucleotides not matched to a gene: 4. This CDR3 has 14 amino acids. Here the CDR3 DNA reads TGCGCCAGCCGGACAGGGACCAGCACAGATACGCAGTATTTT. This gives the protein CASRTGTSTDTQYF.

The chain combines TRBV11-3 with TRBJ2-2; 9 positions match TRBD2. Germline values: CDR1 SGHNT, CDR2 YENEEA. V lost 4 bases, J lost 5 bases, and 11 bases stayed unmatched. The CDR3 contains 17 residues. The CDR3 bases are TGTGCCAGCAGCTCCCTAGTAGCGGGAGTGGGGACCGGGGAGCTGTTTTTT. Residues: CASSSLVAGVGTGELFF. Looking up the rest from reference TRBV11-3 and TRBJ2-2 gives the full variable domain: EAGVVQSPRYKIIEKKQPVAFWCNPISGHNTLYWYLQNLGQGPELLIRYENEEAVDDSQLPKDRFSAERLKGVDSTLKIQPAELGDSAVYLCASSSLVAGVGTGELFFGEGSRLTVL.

The gene calls are TRBV7-3 and TRBJ2-7; 11 bases map to TRBD2. CDR1 and CDR2 from the germline V gene are SGHTA and FQGTGA. The ends lost 7 bases at V and 0 bases at J; junction bases unmatched: 2. The CDR3 runs 14 residues. This CDR3 is CASKTSGTSYEQYF. In DNA form, the CDR3 reads TGTGCCAGCAAGACTAGCGGGACCTCCTACGAGCAGTACTTC.

The V call is TRBV5-6, the J call TRBJ1-4; D unresolved. Trimming stripped 0 bases from V and 8 bases from J, with 11 bases between. CDR3 length: 14 amino acids. Germline CDR1 SGHDT, CDR2 YYEEEE. CDR3 DNA sequence: TGTGCCAGCAGCTTGGTCTCAGTAGGGGAAAAACTGTTTTTT. This encodes CASSLVSVGEKLFF.

The chain recombines TRBV18 with TRBJ2-2; D is perhaps TRBD1 (6 bases). The CDR3 totals 15 residues. Germline V gene data show CDR1 as KGHSH and CDR2 as LQKENI. With 6 bases removed from V and 7 bases from J, the gap between germline ends came to 18 bases. The CDR3 is CASSPPDRVFGELFF. CDR3 sequence (DNA): TGTGCCAGCTCCCCCCCGGACAGAGTCTTCGGGGAGCTGTTTTTT. The whole variable domain, remainder taken from reference TRBV18 and TRBJ2-2, is NAGVMQNPRHLVRRRGQEARLRCSPMKGHSHVYWYRQLPEEGLKFMVYLQKENIIDESGMPKERFSAEFPKEGPSILRIQQVVRGDSAAYFCASSPPDRVFGELFFGEGSRLTVL.

This chain links TRBV7-9 with TRBJ2-2; D tentatively fits TRBD1 or TRBD2 (7 bases each). CDR1 and CDR2 from the germline V gene are SEHNR and FQNEAQ (reference sequence). The V and J ends lost 5 bases and 3 bases respectively, with 10 bases between them. CDR3 length: 14 amino acids. The CDR3 reads CASSPGGDTGELFF. As DNA, the CDR3 is TGTGCCAGCAGCCCAGGGGGGGACACCGGGGAGCTGTTTTTT.

This clone has only one observation. The rearrangement uses TRBV6-6 and TRBJ2-3; D may be TRBD1 (5 bases). V was cut by 1 base and J by 1 base, with 6 bases left in between. Germline CDR1 MNHNY, CDR2 SVGAGI (reference sequence). The CDR3 covers 14 residues. The CDR3 DNA sequence: TGTGCCAGCAGTTACTTGACAGGCACAGATACGCAGTATTTT. Residues: CASSYLTGTDTQYF.

The CDR3 loop is CASSEVVRTNNQPQHF. CDR3 in DNA: TGTGCCAGCAGTGAAGTGGTCCGGACCAACAATCAGCCCCAGCATTTT. The V and J genes are TRBV2 and TRBJ1-5; unclear D gene. Trimming took 1 base from V and 3 from J, leaving 13 bases between them. This CDR3 spans 16 amino acids. Germline assignment: CDR1 SNHLY and CDR2 FYNNEI.